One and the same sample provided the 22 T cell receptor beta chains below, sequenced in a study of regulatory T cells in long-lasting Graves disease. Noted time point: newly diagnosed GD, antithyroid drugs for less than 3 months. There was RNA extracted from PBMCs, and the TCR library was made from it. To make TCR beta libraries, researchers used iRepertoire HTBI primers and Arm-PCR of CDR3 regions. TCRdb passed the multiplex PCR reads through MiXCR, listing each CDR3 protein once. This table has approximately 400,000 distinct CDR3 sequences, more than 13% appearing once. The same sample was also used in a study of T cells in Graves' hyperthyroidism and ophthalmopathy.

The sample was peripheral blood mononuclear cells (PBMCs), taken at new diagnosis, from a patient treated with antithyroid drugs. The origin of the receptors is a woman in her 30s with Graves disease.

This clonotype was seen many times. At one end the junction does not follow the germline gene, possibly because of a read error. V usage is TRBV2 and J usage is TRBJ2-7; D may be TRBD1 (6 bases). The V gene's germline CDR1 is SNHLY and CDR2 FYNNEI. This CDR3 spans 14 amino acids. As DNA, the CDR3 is TGTGCCAGCAGTCTCCGGACAGAACGAGTCGCTAAGGGCTTC. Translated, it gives CASSLRTERVAKGF.

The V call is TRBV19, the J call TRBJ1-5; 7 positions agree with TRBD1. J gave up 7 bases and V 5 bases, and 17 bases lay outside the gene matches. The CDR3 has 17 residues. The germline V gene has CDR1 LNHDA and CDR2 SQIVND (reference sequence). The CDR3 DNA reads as TGTGCCAGTAGTGCATTCCATCCGACAGGGTATACGCAGCCCCAGCATTTT. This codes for CASSAFHPTGYTQPQHF. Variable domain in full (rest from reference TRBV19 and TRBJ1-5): DGGITQSPKYLFRKEGQNVTLSCEQNLNHDAMYWYRQDPGQGLRLIYYSQIVNDFQKGDIAEGYSVSREKKESFPLTVTSAQKNPTAFYLCASSAFHPTGYTQPQHFGDGTRLSIL.

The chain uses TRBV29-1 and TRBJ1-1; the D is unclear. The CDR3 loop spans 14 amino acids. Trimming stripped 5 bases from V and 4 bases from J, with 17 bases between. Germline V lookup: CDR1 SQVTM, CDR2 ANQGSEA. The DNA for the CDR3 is TGCAGCGTTCTACTAGGGAGTTACGCCACTGAAGCTTTCTTT. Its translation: CSVLLGSYATEAFF.

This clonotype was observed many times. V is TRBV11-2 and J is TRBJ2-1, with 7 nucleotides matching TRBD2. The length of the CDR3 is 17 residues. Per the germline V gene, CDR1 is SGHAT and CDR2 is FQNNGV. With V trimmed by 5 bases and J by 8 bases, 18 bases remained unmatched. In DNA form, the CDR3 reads TGTGCCAGCAGCACCTCGGCGGGGCGGGAGTTTGGGGATGAGCAGTTCTTC. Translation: CASSTSAGREFGDEQFF.

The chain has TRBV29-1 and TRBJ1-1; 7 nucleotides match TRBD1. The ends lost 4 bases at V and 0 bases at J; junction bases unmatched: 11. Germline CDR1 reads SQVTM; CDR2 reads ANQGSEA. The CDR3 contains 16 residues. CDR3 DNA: TGCAGCGTTGCGATACAGGGGACGACGATGAACACTGAAGCTTTCTTT. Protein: CSVAIQGTTMNTEAFF.

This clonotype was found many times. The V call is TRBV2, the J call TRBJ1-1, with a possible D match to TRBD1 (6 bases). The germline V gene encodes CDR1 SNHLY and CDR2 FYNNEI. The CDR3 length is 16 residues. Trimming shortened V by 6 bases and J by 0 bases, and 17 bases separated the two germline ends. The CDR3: CASRAEWGLMNTEAFF. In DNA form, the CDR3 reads TGTGCCAGCAGGGCAGAATGGGGGCTTATGAACACTGAAGCTTTCTTT.

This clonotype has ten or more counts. The CDR3 DNA follows: TGTGCCATCAGAAGGGCAGGAAACACCATATATTTT. The encoded protein is CAIRRAGNTIYF. The J gene is TRBJ1-3, the V gene TRBV10-3, with D uncertain. The ends were cut back, 6 bases at V and 4 bases at J, with 7 bases in the middle. Germline values: CDR1 ENHRY, CDR2 SYGVKD. This CDR3 contains 12 residues.

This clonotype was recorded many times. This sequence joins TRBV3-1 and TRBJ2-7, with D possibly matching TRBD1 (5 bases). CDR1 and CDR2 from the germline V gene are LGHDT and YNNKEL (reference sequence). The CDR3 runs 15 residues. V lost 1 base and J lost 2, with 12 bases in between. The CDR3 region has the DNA TGTGCCAGCAGCCAAGCCCCGGACAATACCTACGAGCAGTACTTC. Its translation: CASSQAPDNTYEQYF.

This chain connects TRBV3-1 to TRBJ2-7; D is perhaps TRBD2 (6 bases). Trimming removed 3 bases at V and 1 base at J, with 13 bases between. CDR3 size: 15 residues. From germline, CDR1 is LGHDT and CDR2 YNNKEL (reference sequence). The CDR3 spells CASSQGGTVSYEQYF. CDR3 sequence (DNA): TGTGCCAGCAGCCAGGGCGGGACCGTATCCTACGAGCAGTACTTC.

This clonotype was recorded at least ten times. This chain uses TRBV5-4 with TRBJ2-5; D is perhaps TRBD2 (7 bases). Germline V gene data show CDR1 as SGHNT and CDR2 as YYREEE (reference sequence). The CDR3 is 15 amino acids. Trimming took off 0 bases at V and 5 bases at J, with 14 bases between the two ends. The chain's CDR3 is CASSLGGGGQETQYF. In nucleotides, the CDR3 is TGTGCCAGCAGCTTGGGGGGGGGCGGCCAGGAGACCCAGTACTTC. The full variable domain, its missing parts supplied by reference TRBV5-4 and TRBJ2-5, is ETGVTQSPTHLIKTRGQQVTLRCSSQSGHNTVSWYQQALGQGPQFIFQYYREEENGRGNFPPRFSGLQFPNYSSELNVNALELDDSALYLCASSLGGGGQETQYFGPGTRLLVL.

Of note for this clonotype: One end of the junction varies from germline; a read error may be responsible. The CDR3 bases are TGCAGTGCTATTAGTGGGACATATGATTCACCCCCCCACTTT. This sequence encodes CSAISGTYDSPPHF. The chain links TRBV20-1 to TRBJ1-6, with D perhaps matching TRBD1 (6 bases). The CDR3 consists of 14 residues. Germline V gene data show CDR1 as DFQATT and CDR2 as SNEGSKA (reference sequence).

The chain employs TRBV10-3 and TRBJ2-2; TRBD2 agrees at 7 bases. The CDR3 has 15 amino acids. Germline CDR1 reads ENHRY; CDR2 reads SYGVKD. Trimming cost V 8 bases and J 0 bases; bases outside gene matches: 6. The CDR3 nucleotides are TGTGCCATCGGATCGGGACTACCGAACACCGGGGAGCTGTTTTTT. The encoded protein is CAIGSGLPNTGELFF.

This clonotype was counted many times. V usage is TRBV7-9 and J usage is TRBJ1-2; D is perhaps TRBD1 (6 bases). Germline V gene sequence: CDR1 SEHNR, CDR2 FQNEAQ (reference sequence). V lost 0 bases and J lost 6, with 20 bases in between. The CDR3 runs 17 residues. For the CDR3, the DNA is TGTGCCAGCAGCTTAGCGGAAGGGTTTAGGCAGGGGAATGGCTACACCTTC. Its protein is CASSLAEGFRQGNGYTF.

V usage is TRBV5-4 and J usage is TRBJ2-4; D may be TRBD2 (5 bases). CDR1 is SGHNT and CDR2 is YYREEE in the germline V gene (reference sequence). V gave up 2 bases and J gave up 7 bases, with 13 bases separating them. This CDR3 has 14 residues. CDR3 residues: CASSFRRGGNIQYF. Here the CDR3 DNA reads TGTGCCAGCAGCTTCCGCCGGGGTGGGAACATTCAGTACTTC.

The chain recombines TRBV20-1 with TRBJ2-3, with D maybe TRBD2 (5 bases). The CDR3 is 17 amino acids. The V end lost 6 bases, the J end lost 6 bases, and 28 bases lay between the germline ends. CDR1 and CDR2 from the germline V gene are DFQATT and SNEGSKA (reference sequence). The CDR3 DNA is TGCAGTGCCCTAAGGGCTAGCCGGAGCCCCGCTAGGGATACGCAGTATTTT. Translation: CSALRASRSPARDTQYF.

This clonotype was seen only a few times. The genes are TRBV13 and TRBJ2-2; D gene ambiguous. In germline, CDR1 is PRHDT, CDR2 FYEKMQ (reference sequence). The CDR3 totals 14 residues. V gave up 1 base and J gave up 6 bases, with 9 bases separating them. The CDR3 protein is CASSLVGSSGELFF. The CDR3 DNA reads TGTGCCAGCAGCTTAGTCGGGTCATCCGGGGAGCTGTTTTTT. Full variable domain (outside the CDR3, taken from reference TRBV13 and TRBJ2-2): AAGVIQSPRHLIKEKRETATLKCYPIPRHDTVYWYQQGPGQDPQFLISFYEKMQSDKGSIPDRFSAQQFSDYHSELNMSSLELGDSALYFCASSLVGSSGELFFGEGSRLTVL.

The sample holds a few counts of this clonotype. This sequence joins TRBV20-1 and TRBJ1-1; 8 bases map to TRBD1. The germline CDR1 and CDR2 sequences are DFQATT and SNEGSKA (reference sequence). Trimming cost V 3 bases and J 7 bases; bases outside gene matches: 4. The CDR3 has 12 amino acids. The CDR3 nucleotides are TGCAGTGCTAGGGACAGGGACGGTGAAGCTTTCTTT. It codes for CSARDRDGEAFF.

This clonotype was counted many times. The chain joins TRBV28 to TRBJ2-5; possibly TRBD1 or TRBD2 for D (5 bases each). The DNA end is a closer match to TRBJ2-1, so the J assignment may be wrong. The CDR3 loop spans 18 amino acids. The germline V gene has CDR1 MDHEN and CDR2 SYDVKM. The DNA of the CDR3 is TGTGCCAGCAGCCAAAGACCCCGGGACCTAGCTACCTACAATGAGCAGTTCTTC. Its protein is CASSQRPRDLATYNEQFF.

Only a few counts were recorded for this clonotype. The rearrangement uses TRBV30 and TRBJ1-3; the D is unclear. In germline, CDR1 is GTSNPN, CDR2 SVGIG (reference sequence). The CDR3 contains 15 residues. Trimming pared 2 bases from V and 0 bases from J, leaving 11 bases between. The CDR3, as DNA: TGTGCCTGGAGTTTGGGCCATTCCTCTGGAAACACCATATATTTT. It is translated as CAWSLGHSSGNTIYF. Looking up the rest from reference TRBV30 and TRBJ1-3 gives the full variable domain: SQTIHQWPATLVQPVGSPLSLECTVEGTSNPNLYWYRQAAGRGLQLLFYSVGIGQISSEVPQNLSASRPQDRQFILSSKKLLLSDSGFYLCAWSLGHSSGNTIYFGEGSWLTVV.

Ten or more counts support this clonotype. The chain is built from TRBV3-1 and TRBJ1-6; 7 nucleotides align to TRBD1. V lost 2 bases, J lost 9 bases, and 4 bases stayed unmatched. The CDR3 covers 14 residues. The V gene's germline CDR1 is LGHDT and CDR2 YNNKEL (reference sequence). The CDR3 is CASSQWTGISPLHF. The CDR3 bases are TGTGCCAGCAGCCAATGGACAGGAATTTCACCCCTCCACTTT.

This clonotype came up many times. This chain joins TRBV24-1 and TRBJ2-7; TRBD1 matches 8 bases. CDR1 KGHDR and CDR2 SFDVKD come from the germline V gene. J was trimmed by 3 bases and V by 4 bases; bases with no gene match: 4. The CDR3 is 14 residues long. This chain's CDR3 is CATSDGGQGYEQYF. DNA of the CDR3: TGTGCCACCAGTGACGGAGGACAGGGCTACGAGCAGTACTTC.

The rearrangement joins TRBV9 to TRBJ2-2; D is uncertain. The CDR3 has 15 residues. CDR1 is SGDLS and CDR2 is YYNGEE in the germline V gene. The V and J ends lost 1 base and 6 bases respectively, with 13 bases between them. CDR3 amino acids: CASSVFESGSGELFF. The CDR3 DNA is TGTGCCAGCAGCGTATTTGAATCCGGGTCCGGGGAGCTGTTTTTT.